This paragraph reports one T cell receptor (beta chain). The antigen is not known. Only in-frame clones appear in the TCRdb table, and some are missing; sequencing was by immunoSEQ multiplex PCR. Of 60,000 to 75,000 clones in the sample, roughly 84% were seen once. This sample was included in a study of OX40 agonist ivuxolimab in advanced cancers. Study-wide context: Intravenous ivuxolimab was administered to patients every 2 weeks at 0.01 to 10 mg/kg.

The CDR3 has 16 residues. V shed 6 bases, J shed 0 bases, and the junction held 5 bases outside the gene matches. Per the germline V gene, CDR1 is SEHNR and CDR2 is FQNEAQ (reference sequence). Study observations and caveats: Among T cells, CD8+ cells averaged more expanded clones than CD4+ cells. At 0.1 to 3.0 mg/kg, CD4+ and CD8+ blood T cells expanded clonally by week 6.

Patients had blood sampled at baseline and again on cycle 4 day 1 and cycle 7 day 1. This sample comprised CD4+ or CD8+ T cells sorted from blood, obtained in a trial of the OX40 agonist ivuxolimab. The clonotype was recovered from an adult with an advanced solid tumor such as melanoma, head and neck, liver or kidney cancer. This sequence joins TRBV7-9 and TRBJ2-3; 11 nucleotides align to TRBD1. The CDR3 sequence: CASRPGQGESTDTQYF. The CDR3 DNA reads TGTGCCAGCAGACCGGGACAGGGGGAAAGCACAGATACGCAGTATTTT.